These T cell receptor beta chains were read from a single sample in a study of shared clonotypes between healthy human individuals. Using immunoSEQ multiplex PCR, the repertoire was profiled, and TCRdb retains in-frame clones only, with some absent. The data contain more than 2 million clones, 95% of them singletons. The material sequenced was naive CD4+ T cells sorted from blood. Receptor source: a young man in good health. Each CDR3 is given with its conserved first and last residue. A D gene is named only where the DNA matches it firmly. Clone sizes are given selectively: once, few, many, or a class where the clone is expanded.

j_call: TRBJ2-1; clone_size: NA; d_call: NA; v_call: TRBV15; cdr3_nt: TGTGCCACCAGCAGAGAGGGGACGTCCCCGGAGCAGTTCTTC; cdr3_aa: CATSREGTSPEQFF
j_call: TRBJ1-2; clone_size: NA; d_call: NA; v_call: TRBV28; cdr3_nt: TGTGCCAGCACCTTCAGTGGGGGGAATAATAACTATGGCTACACCTTC; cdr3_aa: CASTFSGGNNNYGYTF
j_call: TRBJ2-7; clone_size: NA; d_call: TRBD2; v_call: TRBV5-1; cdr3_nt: TGCGCCAGCAGCCCACTAGCGGGAGGGTCGGGAGAGCAGTACTTC; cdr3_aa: CASSPLAGGSGEQYF
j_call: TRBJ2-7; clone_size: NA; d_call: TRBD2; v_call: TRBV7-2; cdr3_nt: TGTGCCAGCAGCTTGGGAGCGGGGTTGTCCTACGAGCAGTACTTC; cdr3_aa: CASSLGAGLSYEQYF
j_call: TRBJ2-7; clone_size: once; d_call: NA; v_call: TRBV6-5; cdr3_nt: TGTGCCAGCAGTTACTCAGGTAACTCCTACGAGCAGTACTTC; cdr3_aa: CASSYSGNSYEQYF
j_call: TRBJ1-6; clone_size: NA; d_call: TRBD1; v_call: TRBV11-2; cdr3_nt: TGTGCCAGCAGCCGGGGCAGGGGGAATAATTCACCCCTCCACTTT; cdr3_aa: CASSRGRGNNSPLHF
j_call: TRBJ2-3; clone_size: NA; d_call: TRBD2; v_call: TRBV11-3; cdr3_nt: TGTGCCAGCAGCCCTAGTGGGCGCGGGAGGGCCGGAGATACGCAGTATTTT; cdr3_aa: CASSPSGRGRAGDTQYF
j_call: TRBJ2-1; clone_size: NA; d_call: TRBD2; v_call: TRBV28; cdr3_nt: TGTGCCAGCAGTCTAAGGACTAGCGGGAGAAACAATGAGCAGTTCTTC; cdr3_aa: CASSLRTSGRNNEQFF
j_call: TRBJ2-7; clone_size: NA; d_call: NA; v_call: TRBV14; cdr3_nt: TGTGCCAGCAGCCAAGATACGAGCGGTTACTCCTACGAGCAGTACTTC; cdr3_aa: CASSQDTSGYSYEQYF
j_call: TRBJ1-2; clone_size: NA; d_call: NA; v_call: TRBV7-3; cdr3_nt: TGTGCCAGCAGCTCTAGGGCAGGCCCTTATCCTCATGGCTACACCTTC; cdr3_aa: CASSSRAGPYPHGYTF
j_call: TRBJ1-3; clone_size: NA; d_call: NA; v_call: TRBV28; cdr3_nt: TGTGCCAGCAGTTCCGGAGGTTATGGAAACACCATATATTTT; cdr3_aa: CASSSGGYGNTIYF
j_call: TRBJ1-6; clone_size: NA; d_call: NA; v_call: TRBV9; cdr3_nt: TGTGCCAGCAGCCCATCCGTGACCCAACTTAATTCACCCCTCCACTTT; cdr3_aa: CASSPSVTQLNSPLHF
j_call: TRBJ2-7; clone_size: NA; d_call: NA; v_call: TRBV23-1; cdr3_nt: TGCGCCAGCAGTCAGGAGGGGAGAGGATACGAGCAGTACTTC; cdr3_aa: CASSQEGRGYEQYF
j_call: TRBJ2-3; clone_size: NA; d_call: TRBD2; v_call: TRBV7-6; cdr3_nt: TGTGCCAGCAGCCTTAGCGGGGGGGCTGGAGATACGCAGTATTTT; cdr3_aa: CASSLSGGAGDTQYF
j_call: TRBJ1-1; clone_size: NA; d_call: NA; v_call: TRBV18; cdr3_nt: TGTGCCAGCTCAACCCGAAACACTGAAGCTTTCTTT; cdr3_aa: CASSTRNTEAFF
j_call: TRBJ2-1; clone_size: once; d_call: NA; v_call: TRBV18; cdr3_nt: TGTGCCAGCTCACCAGCGGGTACGGATGAGCAGTTCTTC; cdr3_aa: CASSPAGTDEQFF
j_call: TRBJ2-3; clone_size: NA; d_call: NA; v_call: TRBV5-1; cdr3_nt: TGCGCCAGCAGCTCCCCCAGGGGCATGGCAGATACGCAGTATTTT; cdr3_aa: CASSSPRGMADTQYF
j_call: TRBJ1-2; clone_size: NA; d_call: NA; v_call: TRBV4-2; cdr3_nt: TGTGTCAGCAGCCAAGATCCCGATCATGACGTGGGCTATGGCTACACCTTC; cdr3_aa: CVSSQDPDHDVGYGYTF
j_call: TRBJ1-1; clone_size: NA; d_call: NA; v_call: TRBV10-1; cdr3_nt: TGCGCCAGCAGTGAGTCGCAAGGGCGGAACACTGAAGCTTTCTTT; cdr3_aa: CASSESQGRNTEAFF
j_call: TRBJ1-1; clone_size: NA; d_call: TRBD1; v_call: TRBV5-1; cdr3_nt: TGCGCCAGCAGCTTGGAGGACAGGGGGGATACTGAAGCTTTCTTT; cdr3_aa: CASSLEDRGDTEAFF
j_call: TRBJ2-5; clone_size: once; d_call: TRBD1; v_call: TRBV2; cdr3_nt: TGTGCCAGCCAGGGACAGGAAGAGACCCAGTACTTC; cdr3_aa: CASQGQEETQYF
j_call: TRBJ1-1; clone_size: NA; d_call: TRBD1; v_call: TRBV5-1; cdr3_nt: TGCGCCAGCAGCTGGACCCACAGGGGAGGAAAAACTGAAGCTTTCTTT; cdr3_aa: CASSWTHRGGKTEAFF
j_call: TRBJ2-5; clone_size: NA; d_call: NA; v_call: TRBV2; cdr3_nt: TGTGCCAGCAGTGAGGGTTTCCGAGAGACCCAGTACTTC; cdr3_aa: CASSEGFRETQYF
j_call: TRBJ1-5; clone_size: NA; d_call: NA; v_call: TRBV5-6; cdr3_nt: TGTGCCAGCAGCTTGAATGGCCCCAGCAATCAGCCCCAGCATTTT; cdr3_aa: CASSLNGPSNQPQHF
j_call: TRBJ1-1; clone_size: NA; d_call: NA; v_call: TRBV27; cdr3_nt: TGTGCCAGCAGTTCTACGCCGGGGGTGAACACTGAAGCTTTCTTT; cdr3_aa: CASSSTPGVNTEAFF
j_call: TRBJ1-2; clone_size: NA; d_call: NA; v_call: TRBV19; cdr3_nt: TGTGCCAGTAGTATTGGTAGGGGGTCAGACATCGCTAACTATGGCTACACCTTC; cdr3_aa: CASSIGRGSDIANYGYTF
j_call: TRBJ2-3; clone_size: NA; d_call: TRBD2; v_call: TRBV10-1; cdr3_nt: TGCGCCAGCAGTGAGTCTGCGGCGGGAGGGAGTGATACGCAGTATTTT; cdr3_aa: CASSESAAGGSDTQYF
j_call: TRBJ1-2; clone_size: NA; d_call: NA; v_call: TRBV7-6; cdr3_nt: TGTGCCAGTGGTCGGGGGGGCGAGGAAGGCTACACCTTC; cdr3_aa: CASGRGGEEGYTF